The 11 T cell receptor beta chains below all came from one sample that was sequenced in a study of cytomegalovirus exposure and HLA in healthy donors. PCR amplification relied on 60 Vbeta primers (plus 13 Jbeta primers). This table comes from immunoSEQ multiplex PCR, and its TCRdb copy is limited to in-frame clones, with some not included. Its table records about 30,000 clones. What was sequenced was PBMCs. The source of these receptors is a female donor in good health and CMV-seronegative.

The V call is TRBV19, the J call TRBJ1-5; D remains ambiguous. The germline V gene encodes CDR1 LNHDA and CDR2 SQIVND (reference sequence). V was pared by 4 bases and J by 8 bases, with 18 bases between. The CDR3 totals 15 residues. CDR3 sequence: CASSKFVGLGEPQHF. The DNA for the CDR3 is TGTGCCAGTAGTAAATTCGTAGGCCTCGGGGAGCCCCAGCATTTT.

The chain has TRBV28 and TRBJ2-5, with TRBD1 identical over 9 bases. This CDR3 region has 11 residues. Germline V gives CDR1 MDHEN, CDR2 SYDVKM. V trimming: 6 bases; J trimming: 9 bases; junction bases outside the gene matches: 2. In nucleotides, the CDR3 is TGTGCCAGCAGGACAGGGGGTTCCCAGTACTTC. The encoded protein is CASRTGGSQYF.

V is TRBV6-5 and J is TRBJ1-6; D is possibly TRBD1 (5 bases). CDR3 size: 15 residues. Trimming removed 0 bases from V and 9 bases from J, with 12 bases in between. The germline gives CDR1 MNHEY, CDR2 SVGAGI. The CDR3 nucleotides are TGTGCCAGCAGTTACTCCGGGGGGGTAGGTTCACCCCTCCACTTT. It translates to CASSYSGGVGSPLHF.

The V call is TRBV6-5, the J call TRBJ1-5; TRBD1 matches 7 bases. CDR1 and CDR2 from the germline V gene are MNHEY and SVGAGI. This CDR3 is built from 14 residues. V shed 6 bases, J shed 6 bases, and the junction held 8 bases outside the gene matches. CDR3 sequence (DNA): TGTGCCAGCAGCACACGACAGGGAGGTCAGCCCCAGCATTTT. Protein sequence: CASSTRQGGQPQHF.

The V and J genes are TRBV28 and TRBJ2-5; D is undetermined. Matching the DNA end better, TRBJ2-7 makes the J call doubtful. The germline gives CDR1 MDHEN, CDR2 SYDVKM. CDR3 length: 14 residues. CDR3 DNA sequence: TGTGCCAGCAGCCCGTCCCAGGCGCCCTACGAGCAGTACTTC. It translates to CASSPSQAPYEQYF.

Note on this clone: This same CDR3 is encoded by further DNA sequences in the sample. The gene calls are TRBV25-1 and TRBJ1-2; D might be TRBD1 (6 bases). Looked up from germline, CDR1 is MGHDK and CDR2 is SYGVNS. The CDR3 totals 15 residues. Trimming shortened V by 5 bases and J by 8 bases, and 21 bases separated the two germline ends. The CDR3 loop is CASSPSPGALSGYTF. For the CDR3, the DNA is TGTGCCAGCAGTCCCTCGCCAGGGGCCCTGAGCGGCTACACCTTC.

The chain links TRBV7-9 to TRBJ2-6; D is uncertain. V dropped 0 bases and J dropped 2 bases, with 5 bases sitting between them. Looked up from germline, CDR1 is SEHNR and CDR2 is FQNEAQ (reference sequence). The CDR3 has 15 amino acids. The DNA of the CDR3 is TGTGCCAGCAGCTTAGCGGCAGCTGGGGCCAACGTCCTGACTTTC. Its translation is CASSLAAAGANVLTF.

The chain joins TRBV4-1 to TRBJ2-4, with unresolved D. The CDR3 is made up of 15 amino acids. With 1 base removed from V and 0 bases from J, the gap between germline ends came to 7 bases. Germline V gives CDR1 MGHRA, CDR2 YSYEKL. DNA for the CDR3: TGCGCCAGCAGCCAAGGGGCTGTAGCCAAAAACATTCAGTACTTC. It specifies CASSQGAVAKNIQYF.

The V call is TRBV12-5, the J call TRBJ1-5; D not resolved. The V gene lost 5 bases and the J gene lost 4 bases, with 3 bases spanning the gap. CDR3 length: 11 residues. Germline CDR1 is LGHNT and CDR2 is FRNRAP. This CDR3 reads CASGPNQPQHF. The CDR3 bases are TGTGCTAGTGGTCCAAATCAGCCCCAGCATTTT.

The chain has TRBV9 and TRBJ2-7, with a possible D match to TRBD2 (7 bases). The CDR3 length is 16 residues. V shed 4 bases and J shed 3 bases, with 20 bases lying between them. In germline, CDR1 is SGDLS, CDR2 YYNGEE. The CDR3 DNA reads TGTGCCAGCAGCAAAGGAGGGGGAGGGGGGTACTACGAGCAGTACTTC. The encoded protein is CASSKGGGGGYYEQYF.

This chain joins TRBV18 and TRBJ2-2; weak D call: TRBD2 (6 bases). The CDR3 contains 15 residues. V was cut by 3 bases and J by 2 bases, with 10 bases left in between. CDR1 and CDR2 (germline): KGHSH, LQKENI. DNA for the CDR3: TGTGCCAGCTCACCTCCGGGGGATAACACCGGGGAGCTGTTTTTT. This translates into CASSPPGDNTGELFF.